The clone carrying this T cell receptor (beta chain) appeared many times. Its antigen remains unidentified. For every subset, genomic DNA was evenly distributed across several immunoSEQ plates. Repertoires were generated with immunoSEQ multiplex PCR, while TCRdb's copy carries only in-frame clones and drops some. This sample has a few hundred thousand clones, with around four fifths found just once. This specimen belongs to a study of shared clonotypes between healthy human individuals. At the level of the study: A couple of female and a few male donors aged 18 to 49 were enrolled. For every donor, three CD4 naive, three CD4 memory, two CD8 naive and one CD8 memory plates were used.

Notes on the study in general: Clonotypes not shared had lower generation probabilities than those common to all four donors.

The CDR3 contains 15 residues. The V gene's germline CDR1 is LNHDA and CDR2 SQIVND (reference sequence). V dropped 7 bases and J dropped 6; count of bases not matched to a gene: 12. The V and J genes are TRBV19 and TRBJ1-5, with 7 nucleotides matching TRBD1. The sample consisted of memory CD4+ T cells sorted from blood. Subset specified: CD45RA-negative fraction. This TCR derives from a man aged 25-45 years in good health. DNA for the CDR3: TGTGCCAGTACCATCCTGACAGGGTCGGGTCAGCCCCAGCATTTT. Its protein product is CASTILTGSGQPQHF.